Listed below are T cell receptor beta chains from one sample, sequenced in a study of blood T cells in healthy people across ages. TCRdb re-derived calls from the 5' RACE reads in MiXCR, one entry per CDR3 protein. Altogether 710,000 or so distinct CDR3 sequences are present, 20% to 25% being singletons, with the ten largest covering 22%. Material: blood. The source of these receptors is a man between 65 and 85 years old in good health. Each CDR3 is given with its conserved first and last residue. The D gene is left open where the match is weak. Clone sizes are given selectively: once, few, many, or a class where the clone is expanded.

cdr3_nt: TGTGCCAGCAGATACAGGGACGGTACTGAAGCTTTCTTT
cdr3_aa: CASRYRDGTEAFF
d_call: -
v_call: TRBV7-3
clone_size: many
j_call: TRBJ1-1

cdr3_nt: TGTGCCAGCAGAACCGGGACAGGGGAAAATGAAAAACTGTTTTTT
cdr3_aa: CASRTGTGENEKLFF
d_call: TRBD1
v_call: TRBV12-3/TRBV12-4
clone_size: -
j_call: TRBJ1-4

cdr3_nt: TGTGCCAGTAGTATAGCGGGGACACTGAAGGGCCCCGGGGAGCTGTTTTTT
cdr3_aa: CASSIAGTLKGPGELFF
d_call: -
v_call: TRBV19
clone_size: many
j_call: TRBJ2-2

cdr3_nt: TGTGCCAGCAGCTTAGCAGTTGCGGGGGAGAGCACAGATACGCAGTATTTT
cdr3_aa: CASSLAVAGESTDTQYF
d_call: TRBD2
v_call: TRBV7-9
clone_size: few
j_call: TRBJ2-3

cdr3_nt: TGTGCCAGCAGCTTGAGACGCGGGGACTTCTCCTACGAGCAGTACTTC
cdr3_aa: CASSLRRGDFSYEQYF
d_call: -
v_call: TRBV5-6
clone_size: many
j_call: TRBJ2-7

cdr3_nt: TGTGCCAGCAGCCCAAGGTATGAGCAGTTCTTC
cdr3_aa: CASSPRYEQFF
d_call: -
v_call: TRBV11-2
clone_size: many
j_call: TRBJ2-1

cdr3_nt: TGTGCCAGCAGTTTCGGGACCATAGCCAAAAACATTCAGTACTTC
cdr3_aa: CASSFGTIAKNIQYF
d_call: -
v_call: TRBV28
clone_size: few
j_call: TRBJ2-4

cdr3_nt: TGTGCCAGCAGTTTTTTCGGGGAGACCCAGTACTTC
cdr3_aa: CASSFFGETQYF
d_call: -
v_call: TRBV12-3/TRBV12-4
clone_size: many
j_call: TRBJ2-5

cdr3_nt: TGTGCCAGCAGCCAACCCGGGACAGGGAACTACGAGCAGTACTTC
cdr3_aa: CASSQPGTGNYEQYF
d_call: TRBD1
v_call: TRBV28
clone_size: -
j_call: TRBJ2-7

cdr3_nt: TGTGCCACCATGAAAGGGGGCGGAAGCAATCAGCCCCAGCATTTT
cdr3_aa: CATMKGGGSNQPQHF
d_call: TRBD1
v_call: TRBV24-1
clone_size: few
j_call: TRBJ1-5

cdr3_nt: TGCGCCAGCAGCTTGGAATGGGACAGCGGGGCTTTCTTT
cdr3_aa: CASSLEWDSGAFF
d_call: TRBD1
v_call: TRBV5-1
clone_size: -
j_call: TRBJ1-1

cdr3_nt: TGTGCCAGCAGCCAAAACCAGGGACTAGGAATCGGCAATGAGCAGTTCTTC
cdr3_aa: CASSQNQGLGIGNEQFF
d_call: TRBD2
v_call: TRBV14
clone_size: -
j_call: TRBJ2-1

cdr3_nt: TGTGCCAGCAGGATACCGTCTGGAAACACCATATATTTT
cdr3_aa: CASRIPSGNTIYF
d_call: -
v_call: TRBV12-3/TRBV12-4
clone_size: few
j_call: TRBJ1-3

cdr3_nt: TGCAGCCCTCGAAGCACAGATACGCAGTATTTT
cdr3_aa: CSPRSTDTQYF
d_call: -
v_call: TRBV29-1
clone_size: few
j_call: TRBJ2-3

cdr3_nt: TGTACCAGCAGCCTCCGGGACTCTCCCTACAATGAGCAGTTCTTC
cdr3_aa: CTSSLRDSPYNEQFF
d_call: -
v_call: TRBV5-5
clone_size: -
j_call: TRBJ2-1

cdr3_nt: TGCAGCGTTGAAGGGCCCGGGTTTGAGCAGTACTTC
cdr3_aa: CSVEGPGFEQYF
d_call: -
v_call: TRBV29-1
clone_size: -
j_call: TRBJ2-7

cdr3_nt: TGCAGCGCTCAGGGAAACGGGGAGCTGTTTTTT
cdr3_aa: CSAQGNGELFF
d_call: -
v_call: TRBV29-1
clone_size: few
j_call: TRBJ2-2

cdr3_nt: TGTGCCAGCAGCCAAATGGACACGGATTGTGAAAAACTGTTTTTT
cdr3_aa: CASSQMDTDCEKLFF
d_call: -
v_call: TRBV25-1
clone_size: -
j_call: TRBJ1-4

cdr3_nt: TGTGCCAGCAGTACTATCGCCCCTGGGGGTGGGCTAGCGCTCCTTTTT
cdr3_aa: CASSTIAPGGGLALLF
d_call: -
v_call: TRBV27
clone_size: -
j_call: TRBJ2-3

cdr3_nt: TGTGCCAGCGGGTCATTTCGATGGGCCTACGAGCAGTACTTC
cdr3_aa: CASGSFRWAYEQYF
d_call: -
v_call: TRBV28
clone_size: -
j_call: TRBJ2-7

cdr3_nt: TGTGCCAGCAGTTCCCGGTACAGGGTAGATACGCAGTATTTT
cdr3_aa: CASSSRYRVDTQYF
d_call: -
v_call: TRBV6-6
clone_size: -
j_call: TRBJ2-3

cdr3_nt: TGTGCCAGCAGCCCCCTTTCCGAGCAGTACTTC
cdr3_aa: CASSPLSEQYF
d_call: -
v_call: TRBV7-2
clone_size: -
j_call: TRBJ2-7

cdr3_nt: TGTGCCACCAGCATATTGCGGCCCCCCATCGGGTACAATGAGCAGTTCTTC
cdr3_aa: CATSILRPPIGYNEQFF
d_call: -
v_call: TRBV15
clone_size: once
j_call: TRBJ2-1

cdr3_nt: TGCGCCAGCAACCGGGAACTCCGAAATGAGCAGTTCTTC
cdr3_aa: CASNRELRNEQFF
d_call: -
v_call: TRBV5-1
clone_size: few
j_call: TRBJ2-1

cdr3_nt: TGCAGTGCTCTACCAAATTACAATGAGCAGTTCTTC
cdr3_aa: CSALPNYNEQFF
d_call: -
v_call: TRBV20-1
clone_size: -
j_call: TRBJ2-1

cdr3_nt: TGTGCCCATACCCAGGACAGGGGATACGATGGGGAGCTGTTTTTT
cdr3_aa: CAHTQDRGYDGELFF
d_call: TRBD1
v_call: TRBV7-9
clone_size: -
j_call: TRBJ2-2

cdr3_nt: TGCAGTGCTAGAGATTCAGCGAACTATGGCTACACCTTC
cdr3_aa: CSARDSANYGYTF
d_call: -
v_call: TRBV20-1
clone_size: many
j_call: TRBJ1-2

cdr3_nt: TGTGCCAGCAGCCATTTTCTACGGGCCACCAGAGTGGGAAACACCATATATTTT
cdr3_aa: CASSHFLRATRVGNTIYF
d_call: -
v_call: TRBV3-1
clone_size: few
j_call: TRBJ1-3